This entry lists 13 T cell receptor beta chains sequenced from one sample in a study of preoperative IRX-2 immunotherapy in early breast cancer. Regarding treatment: preoperative locoregional IRX-2 cytokine immunotherapy. Libraries were prepared by immunoSEQ multiplex PCR; TCRdb keeps only in-frame clonotypes and omits some of them. Among 10,000 to 15,000 clones listed, approximately 91% were seen once. Collection took place from a patient treated with IRX-2 immunotherapy. Receptors were obtained from a human donor with breast cancer.

Notes on this clone: In the same sample, other DNA sequences code for this CDR3. The gene calls are TRBV7-9 and TRBJ1-6; possible D gene TRBD1, 6 bases. V was shortened by 5 bases and J by 10 bases, with 21 bases between the two germline ends. CDR3 size: 16 residues. Germline lookup yields CDR1 SEHNR and CDR2 FQNEAQ (reference sequence). The CDR3 DNA reads as TGTGCCAGCAGCCTAGGGTCCCCGGGGGCGAGGTCACCCCTCCACTTT. This translates into CASSLGSPGARSPLHF.

The J gene is TRBJ1-4, the V gene TRBV5-1; 11 bases agree with TRBD1. Germline values: CDR1 SGHRS, CDR2 YFSETQ. The length of the CDR3 is 15 residues. J gave up 8 bases and V 3 bases, and 6 bases lay outside the gene matches. CDR3 bases: TGCGCCAGCAGCTCGGGTGGGACAGGGGGAGAAAAACTGTTTTTT. Protein product: CASSSGGTGGEKLFF.

The chain carries TRBV6-5 and TRBJ1-2; no definite D call. The germline CDR1 and CDR2 sequences are MNHEY and SVGAGI. V lost 0 bases, J lost 8 bases, and 10 bases lay in between. The length of the CDR3 is 13 residues. The CDR3 region is CASSYSNQAGYTF. The CDR3, as DNA: TGTGCCAGCAGTTACTCGAACCAGGCGGGCTACACCTTC.

The rearrangement joins TRBV2 to TRBJ1-1, with 8 bases identical to TRBD1. The CDR3 length is 14 residues. With V trimmed by 0 bases and J by 10 bases, 7 bases remained unmatched. The germline V gene encodes CDR1 SNHLY and CDR2 FYNNEI. CDR3 sequence: CASSEAWQGAAAFF. As DNA, the CDR3 is TGTGCCAGCAGTGAAGCTTGGCAGGGGGCGGCAGCTTTCTTT.

V usage is TRBV2 and J usage is TRBJ2-7; D remains unclear. Trimming shortened V by 11 bases and J by 1 base, and 18 bases separated the two germline ends. This CDR3 spans 14 amino acids. Per germline, CDR1 SNHLY and CDR2 FYNNEI. For the CDR3, the DNA is TGTGCCTCCACCCTACAGCCAACATCCTACGAGCAGTACTTC. Its translation is CASTLQPTSYEQYF.

This chain joins TRBV6-1 and TRBJ2-7, with D uncertain. This CDR3 has 14 residues. Germline loops: CDR1 MNHNS, CDR2 SASEGT. V lost 3 bases and J 5 bases, leaving 14 bases between the germline ends. CDR3 coding DNA: TGTGCCAGCAGTGAGGGCCCTCGGCGCAACGAGCAGTACTTC. It encodes CASSEGPRRNEQYF.

This CDR3 is CAIRTGERSPLHF. In nucleotides, the CDR3 is TGTGCCATCAGGACAGGGGAGCGTTCACCCCTCCACTTT. The chain combines TRBV10-3 with TRBJ1-6; TRBD1 agrees at 8 bases. The germline V gene encodes CDR1 ENHRY and CDR2 SYGVKD. V shed 6 bases and J 9 bases; nucleotides not matched to a gene: 4. The CDR3 length is 13 residues.

This sequence joins TRBV9 and TRBJ1-4; D is possibly TRBD1 (6 bases). Germline CDR1 is SGDLS and CDR2 is YYNGEE. Trimming took off 3 bases at V and 3 bases at J, with 12 bases between the two ends. This CDR3 comprises 15 residues. In DNA, the CDR3 is TGTGCCAGCAGCGACCAGGGGATAGCTAATGAAAAACTGTTTTTT. It is translated as CASSDQGIANEKLFF.

This chain joins TRBV5-1 and TRBJ2-1; D not certain. Per the germline V gene, CDR1 is SGHRS and CDR2 is YFSETQ. CDR3 length: 13 amino acids. Deletions cut 0 bases from V and 9 bases from J, with 10 bases between. The CDR3 reads CASSLVRSGEQFF. The CDR3 DNA follows: TGCGCCAGCAGCTTGGTAAGGTCCGGTGAGCAGTTCTTC.

This chain joins TRBV2 and TRBJ1-1, with D possibly being TRBD1 (6 bases). The CDR3 consists of 15 residues. Per the germline V gene, CDR1 is SNHLY and CDR2 is FYNNEI. The V and J ends lost 6 bases and 4 bases respectively, with 18 bases between them. In DNA, the CDR3 is TGTGCCAGCAGCCAAGCCGGGGGGCTGGTCACTGAAGCTTTCTTT. Amino acid sequence: CASSQAGGLVTEAFF. Variable domain in full (rest from reference TRBV2 and TRBJ1-1): EPEVTQTPSHQVTQMGQEVILRCVPISNHLYFYWYRQILGQKVEFLVSFYNNEISEKSEIFDDQFSVERPDGSNFTLKIRSTKLEDSAMYFCASSQAGGLVTEAFFGQGTRLTVV.

The V call is TRBV6-5, the J call TRBJ2-3, with 7 nucleotides matching TRBD2. CDR3 length equals 16 residues. V was clipped by 0 bases and J by 2 bases; unmatched bases: 5. CDR1 is MNHEY, CDR2 SVGAGI, per germline. CDR3 region: CASSYSPGLNTDTQYF. For the CDR3, the DNA is TGTGCCAGCAGTTACTCGCCGGGACTAAACACAGATACGCAGTATTTT.

This chain connects TRBV27 to TRBJ2-7, with D unresolved. The length of the CDR3 is 14 residues. V was shortened by 7 bases and J by 7 bases, with 20 bases between the two germline ends. Germline-derived CDR1 and CDR2 are MNHEY and SMNVEV (reference sequence). CDR3 protein: CASTNTGSRTEQYF. For the CDR3, the DNA is TGTGCCAGCACTAATACGGGTTCTAGAACGGAGCAGTACTTC.

This clone was counted only a few times. The chain links TRBV21-1 to TRBJ1-5. TRBV21-1 is labeled a pseudogene. The CDR3 spans 13 residues. The CDR3 bases are TGTGCCAGCACCCGGGGCCCCTATCAGCCCCAGCATTTT. This translates into CASTRGPYQPQHF.